What follows is one T cell receptor beta chain and its context. As yet, its antigen is unknown. Germline assignment: CDR1 MNHEY and CDR2 SVGAGI. V was trimmed by 6 bases and J by 7 bases, leaving 16 bases between them. The CDR3 spans 14 residues. This entry comes from a study of identifying expanded T cells in peripheral blood. Whole-study findings and limits: Clone count variance between roughly 2-week samples rose with total template count. Differentially abundant clones: around 1.2 between replicates, 16.4 at around 15 days, roughly 18 at four.

No infections or other immune events were documented during collection. Repertoires were generated with immunoSEQ multiplex PCR, while TCRdb's copy carries only in-frame clones and drops some. The data hold tens of thousands of clones, with roughly 86% observed a single time. J is TRBJ1-5 and V is TRBV6-5, with unresolved D. This clonotype was sampled from a person between 18 and 75 years old in good health. Specimen: blood. CDR3 sequence (DNA): TGTGCCAGCAGCTACGGCCGGGGAAGGCAGCCCCAGCATTTT. Amino acids: CASSYGRGRQPQHF.